A selection of T cell receptor beta chains follows, all from one sample in a study of post-analysis software for immune sequencing data. MiXCR, run by TCRdb on the PCR reads, gives a single entry per CDR3 protein. This sample has about 620,000 distinct CDR3 sequences, with roughly two fifths found just once. The material sequenced was blood. All receptors derive from a girl between 5 and 17 years old with multiple sclerosis. Both conserved end residues are part of each CDR3. Clone size is shown for a subset of rows, as once, few, many or a class of expanded clone.

CDR3aa: CASSLKGPGYTF
j_gene: TRBJ1-2
abundance: -
v_gene: TRBV7-9

CDR3aa: CAISESVQGDPGRETQYF
j_gene: -
abundance: -
v_gene: TRBV10-3

CDR3aa: CASSVRDASTDTQYF
j_gene: TRBJ2-3
abundance: -
v_gene: TRBV7-6

CDR3aa: CASSEAGRSTEAFF
j_gene: TRBJ1-1
abundance: once
v_gene: TRBV10-2

CDR3aa: CACSIDGLGYEQYF
j_gene: TRBJ2-7
abundance: -
v_gene: TRBV5-1

CDR3aa: CSAPGLAGGYEQFF
j_gene: TRBJ2-1
abundance: -
v_gene: TRBV20-1

CDR3aa: CSAPTGFAKNIQYF
j_gene: TRBJ2-4
abundance: -
v_gene: TRBV20-1

CDR3aa: CSASSLAGGFEQYF
j_gene: -
abundance: -
v_gene: TRBV20-1

CDR3aa: CASGLVGGASYEQYF
j_gene: TRBJ2-7
abundance: -
v_gene: TRBV12-5

CDR3aa: CASSPGTQETQYF
j_gene: TRBJ2-5
abundance: many
v_gene: TRBV12-3/TRBV12-4

CDR3aa: CASSFISGTSQETQYF
j_gene: TRBJ2-5
abundance: once
v_gene: TRBV5-5

CDR3aa: CASSASRQGANYGYTF
j_gene: TRBJ1-2
abundance: -
v_gene: TRBV9

CDR3aa: CASSLFPSRSPQEFSVLTF
j_gene: TRBJ2-6
abundance: few
v_gene: TRBV7-2

CDR3aa: CASSVGQASSYNEQYF
j_gene: TRBJ2-7
abundance: -
v_gene: TRBV5-1

CDR3aa: CASSQLQGDEAFF
j_gene: TRBJ1-1
abundance: -
v_gene: TRBV7-9

CDR3aa: CSVDPQGGPSETQYF
j_gene: TRBJ2-5
abundance: few
v_gene: TRBV29-1

CDR3aa: CASSMGTSDEQFF
j_gene: TRBJ2-1
abundance: -
v_gene: TRBV5-1

CDR3aa: CASSWGLAGASYEQYF
j_gene: TRBJ2-7
abundance: few
v_gene: TRBV7-2

CDR3aa: CSVSPNLMGPNPPIYGYTF
j_gene: TRBJ1-2
abundance: -
v_gene: TRBV29-1

CDR3aa: CASSRTRYEQYF
j_gene: TRBJ2-7
abundance: -
v_gene: TRBV12-3/TRBV12-4

CDR3aa: CASSLENPQETQYF
j_gene: TRBJ2-5
abundance: many
v_gene: TRBV7-6

CDR3aa: CASSKEAGGYNEQFF
j_gene: TRBJ2-1
abundance: few
v_gene: TRBV3-1

CDR3aa: CASSPLPGHAAHGYTF
j_gene: TRBJ1-2
abundance: -
v_gene: TRBV7-2

CDR3aa: CSARPGPTQAYGYTF
j_gene: TRBJ1-2
abundance: few
v_gene: TRBV20-1

CDR3aa: CASSEWTSGKETQYF
j_gene: TRBJ2-5
abundance: few
v_gene: TRBV7-3

CDR3aa: CASSLVPGGGQPQHF
j_gene: TRBJ1-5
abundance: -
v_gene: TRBV11-2

CDR3aa: CSVDYEGSSEQYF
j_gene: TRBJ2-4
abundance: -
v_gene: TRBV29-1

CDR3aa: CASSQDRERPNEQFF
j_gene: TRBJ2-1
abundance: few
v_gene: TRBV3-1

CDR3aa: CATSDSPGTGGLTDTQYF
j_gene: TRBJ2-3
abundance: few
v_gene: TRBV24-1

CDR3aa: CASSGQKTEAFF
j_gene: TRBJ1-1
abundance: -
v_gene: TRBV7-6

CDR3aa: CASSLGPQNYGYTF
j_gene: TRBJ1-2
abundance: -
v_gene: TRBV7-2

CDR3aa: CASSKQDYEQYF
j_gene: TRBJ2-7
abundance: few
v_gene: TRBV19

CDR3aa: CASSFGLRTDNYGYTF
j_gene: TRBJ1-2
abundance: few
v_gene: TRBV27

CDR3aa: CSVEQQGVYGYTF
j_gene: TRBJ1-2
abundance: few
v_gene: TRBV29-1

CDR3aa: CASSLARVSRYEQFF
j_gene: TRBJ2-1
abundance: once
v_gene: TRBV7-2

CDR3aa: CATSRVPVRNTFYNEQFF
j_gene: TRBJ2-1
abundance: -
v_gene: TRBV15

CDR3aa: CASSQPTGGKAYGQYF
j_gene: TRBJ2-7
abundance: -
v_gene: TRBV4-1

CDR3aa: CASSPGADTEYF
j_gene: TRBJ2-3
abundance: -
v_gene: TRBV12-3/TRBV12-4

CDR3aa: CASSLSGIFHSNYGYTF
j_gene: TRBJ1-2
abundance: -
v_gene: TRBV3-1

CDR3aa: CATFRGKLFF
j_gene: TRBJ1-4
abundance: few
v_gene: TRBV12-3/TRBV12-4

CDR3aa: CASSPLGLKVGGANVLTF
j_gene: TRBJ2-6
abundance: few
v_gene: TRBV7-3

CDR3aa: CAISVGANVLTF
j_gene: TRBJ2-6
abundance: -
v_gene: TRBV10-3

CDR3aa: CSVQGWGDNEQYF
j_gene: TRBJ2-7
abundance: -
v_gene: TRBV29-1

CDR3aa: CSVQRGRAYEQYF
j_gene: TRBJ2-7
abundance: -
v_gene: TRBV20-1

CDR3aa: CASSFGGGSDTQYF
j_gene: TRBJ2-3
abundance: -
v_gene: TRBV12-3/TRBV12-4